Below, one T cell receptor (beta chain) is given with its context. The data originate from a study of PD-L1 blockade in urothelial cancer. Repertoires were generated with immunoSEQ multiplex PCR, while TCRdb's copy carries only in-frame clones and drops some. Of under 70,000 clones in the sample, 75% to 85% were seen once. As for time point: pretreatment peripheral blood. The V end lost 0 bases, the J end lost 8 bases, and 17 bases lay between the germline ends. Germline-derived CDR1 and CDR2 are SGDLS and YYNGEE. This CDR3 contains 15 residues. This receptor was taken from a man between 70 and 80 years old with urothelial cancer. The chain couples TRBV9 to TRBJ1-1; possibly TRBD1 for D (5 bases). This specimen consisted of PBMCs, obtained around atezolizumab (anti-PD-L1) treatment. The CDR3 bases are TGTGCCAGCAGCGTAGATTTGGGGGGGACGGCCGAAGCTTTCTTT. This codes for CASSVDLGGTAEAFF. Full variable domain (missing parts from reference TRBV9 and TRBJ1-1): DSGVTQTPKHLITATGQRVTLRCSPRSGDLSVYWYQQSLDQGLQFLIQYYNGEERAKGNILERFSAQQFPDLHSELNLSSLELGDSALYFCASSVDLGGTAEAFFGQGTRLTVV.